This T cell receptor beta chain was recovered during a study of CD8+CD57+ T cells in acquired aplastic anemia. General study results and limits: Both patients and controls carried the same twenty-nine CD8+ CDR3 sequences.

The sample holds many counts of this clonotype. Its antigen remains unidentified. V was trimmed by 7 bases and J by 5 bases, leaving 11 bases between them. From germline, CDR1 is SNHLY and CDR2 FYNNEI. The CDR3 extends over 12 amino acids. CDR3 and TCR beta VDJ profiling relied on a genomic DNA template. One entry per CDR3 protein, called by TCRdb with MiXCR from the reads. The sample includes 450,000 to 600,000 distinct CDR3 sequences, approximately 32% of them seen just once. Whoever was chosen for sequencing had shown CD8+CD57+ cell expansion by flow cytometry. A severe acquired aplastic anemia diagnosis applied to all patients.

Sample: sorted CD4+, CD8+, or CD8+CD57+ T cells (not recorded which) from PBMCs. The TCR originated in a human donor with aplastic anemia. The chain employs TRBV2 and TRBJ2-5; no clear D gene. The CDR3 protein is CASMEVLETQYF. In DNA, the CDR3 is TGTGCCAGCATGGAAGTATTGGAGACCCAGTACTTC.